This T cell receptor (beta chain) emerged from a study of CXCR3-negative and CXCR3-positive naive CD8 T cells. Study-wide context: A total of roughly 140 million TRB reads was generated, with about 1.5 +/- 0.3 million per library.

Study observations and caveats: Higher TRB CDR3 hydrophobicity marked CXCR3-positive naive cells relative to CXCR3-negative naive cells.

Sorting was done in triplicate for each CD8+ T cell subset (around 300,000 cells each). Within the CD8+ T cell compartment, naive cells were CD45RO-CCR7+CD27+CD95-. It was by 5' RACE with UMI labels that the TRB cDNA libraries were prepared. TCRdb re-called the 5' RACE reads, yielding one record per CDR3 amino acid sequence without DNA. With about 130,000 distinct CDR3 sequences in the sample, the ten largest clones hold 0.45% to 0.6%. As to this clonotype: Its antigen is still unknown.

The CDR3 has 13 residues. Germline CDR1 reads LNHDA; CDR2 reads SQIVND (reference sequence). The material sequenced was naive CXCR3- CD8+ T cells from blood. The subset denotes: CD45RO-CCR7+CD27+CD95- naive CD8+ T cells lacking CXCR3 (TNR3-). This TCR derives from a human donor in good health. Some clones in this sample may be carry-over from other donors' samples. The chain recombines TRBV19 with TRBJ2-1. CDR3 in amino acids: CASGGSSYNEQFF.